This T cell receptor beta chain is drawn from a study of control samples from healthy donors and cancer patients. Profiling relied on immunoSEQ multiplex PCR, and the TCRdb table lists in-frame clones only, not all of them. The sample holds approximately 83,000 clones, 80% to 95% seen once. V was clipped by 0 bases and J by 3 bases, with 12 bases between them. CDR1 and CDR2 (germline): SGDLS, YYNGEE. The CDR3 length is 15 residues. This clonotype was sampled from a woman aged 25 to 39 in good health. The source material was blood. The chain joins TRBV9 to TRBJ1-1; a weak D match, TRBD1 (5 bases). For the CDR3, the DNA is TGTGCCAGCAGCGTAGGGGGCTCCGGGGACACTGAAGCTTTCTTT. This sequence encodes CASSVGGSGDTEAFF.